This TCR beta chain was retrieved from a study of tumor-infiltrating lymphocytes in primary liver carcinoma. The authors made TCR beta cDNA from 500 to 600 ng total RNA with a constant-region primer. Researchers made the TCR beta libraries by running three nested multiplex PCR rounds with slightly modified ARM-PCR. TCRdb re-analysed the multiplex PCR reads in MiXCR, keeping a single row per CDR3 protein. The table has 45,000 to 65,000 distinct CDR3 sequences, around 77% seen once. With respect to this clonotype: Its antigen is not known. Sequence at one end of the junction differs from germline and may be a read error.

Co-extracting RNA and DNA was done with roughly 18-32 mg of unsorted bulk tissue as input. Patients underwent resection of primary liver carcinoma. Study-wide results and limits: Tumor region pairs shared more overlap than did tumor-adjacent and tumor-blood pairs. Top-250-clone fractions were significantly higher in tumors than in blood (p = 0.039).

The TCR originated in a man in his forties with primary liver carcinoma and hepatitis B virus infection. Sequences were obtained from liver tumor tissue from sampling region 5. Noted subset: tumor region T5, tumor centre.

CDR3 region: CASSYGLADDTETQYF. In DNA form, the CDR3 reads TGTGCCAGCAGCTACGGACTGGCGGACGACACAGAAACGCAGTATTTT. The chain joins TRBV7-8 to TRBJ2-3; D is perhaps TRBD2 (5 bases). The germline V gene encodes CDR1 SGHVS and CDR2 FQNEAQ. This CDR3 region has 16 residues.